This T cell receptor (beta chain) was sequenced in a study of PD-1 blockade in mismatch repair-deficient tumors. The study's findings and limits: After pembrolizumab, tumor-resident clones rose rapidly, then generally contracted before radiologic responses.

Points on this clone: The antigen remains undetermined.

The germline CDR1 and CDR2 sequences are SGDLS and YYNGEE. Losses at the gene ends were 2 bases for V and 4 bases for J; bases not matched to a gene: 4. The CDR3 length is 15 residues. The repertoire was sequenced with immunoSEQ multiplex PCR; TCRdb's copy has only in-frame clones and lacks some. In the table there are about 24,000 clones, 75% to 85% of which are singletons. PCR or immunohistochemistry showed mismatch repair deficiency in every enrolled patient. The sample was peripheral blood, taken 12 weeks after starting pembrolizumab. This clonotype was obtained from an adult with mismatch repair-deficient cancer. The V call is TRBV9, the J call TRBJ2-1; 9 bases line up with TRBD2. The CDR3, as DNA: TGTGCCAGCAGCGTTAGCGGGAGTGAGTACAATGAGCAGTTCTTC. Translation: CASSVSGSEYNEQFF.